Below are 27 T cell receptor beta chains sequenced from a single sample in a study of multiple sclerosis patients with progressive multifocal leukoencephalopathy (dated by TCRdb to between 2017 and 2020). Libraries were built with the immunoSEQ multiplex PCR assay. TCRdb limited this immuneACCESS table to in-frame rearrangements with V and J called. A share of clones is missing; checked studies link under half to unresolved V genes, and the rest is unexplained. The sample table shows some 30,000 clones, and about 88% are seen once. The ten largest clones represent over 1.3% of the sample. Interpreted using the paper, the time point label stands for: before natalizumab initiation. The sample taken for sequencing was PBMCs. Every receptor here comes from a human donor with multiple sclerosis.

The rearrangement joins TRBV11-2 to TRBJ2-7; TRBD2 aligns across 13 bases. Per germline, CDR1 SGHAT and CDR2 FQNNGV. CDR3 length: 18 residues. Unmatched junction bases numbered 13, after V lost 5 bases and J lost 3 bases. CDR3 nucleotide sequence: TGTGCCAGCAGCGCGCGGACTAGCGGGAGTGGGTTCATCTACGAGCAGTACTTC. Its translation: CASSARTSGSGFIYEQYF.

This chain connects TRBV28 to TRBJ2-1, with 10 bases lining up with TRBD1. The CDR3 loop spans 15 amino acids. After removal of 4 bases from V and 10 bases from J, the junction contained 10 bases not matched to a gene. The V gene's germline CDR1 is MDHEN and CDR2 SYDVKM. CDR3 in DNA: TGTGCCAGCAGTTGGGGACAGGGGCCTCTCGGGGAGCAGTTCTTC. Translated, it gives CASSWGQGPLGEQFF.

The CDR3 is CASSTPGRRGRVNTEAFF. The CDR3 nucleotides read TGTGCCAGCAGCACCCCTGGGAGGAGGGGGAGGGTGAACACTGAAGCTTTCTTT. V is TRBV19 and J is TRBJ1-1; TRBD1 is a possible D gene (6 bases). The CDR3 contains 18 residues. Looked up from germline, CDR1 is LNHDA and CDR2 is SQIVND (reference sequence). The V end lost 9 bases, the J end lost 0 bases, and 26 bases lay between the germline ends.

The chain combines TRBV7-7 with TRBJ2-1, with 11 positions matching TRBD2. Trimming removed 7 bases from V and 0 bases from J; junction bases left unmatched: 11. The CDR3 has 18 amino acids. Germline CDR1 reads SSHAT; CDR2 reads FNYEAQ (reference sequence). The CDR3 loop reads CASTAGTSGRSSYNEQFF. CDR3 DNA: TGTGCCAGCACCGCCGGGACTAGCGGAAGGAGCTCCTACAATGAGCAGTTCTTC.

V gene TRBV27 combines with J gene TRBJ1-1; D is ambiguous. Germline V CDR1 and CDR2: MNHEY, SMNVEV (reference sequence). The V and J ends lost 5 bases and 5 bases respectively, with 18 bases between them. The CDR3 is made up of 15 amino acids. The CDR3 is CASSPSVTPGTEAFF. The CDR3 DNA is TGTGCCAGCAGTCCCTCGGTTACTCCCGGGACTGAAGCTTTCTTT.

The CDR3 DNA follows: TGCGCCAGCAGCCAAGATCTTCTCTACGAGCAGTACTTC. This codes for CASSQDLLYEQYF. The V gene is TRBV4-3, the J gene TRBJ2-7, with D unresolved. Trimming removed 0 bases at V and 3 bases at J, with 6 bases between. This CDR3 is built from 13 residues. The germline gives CDR1 LGHNA, CDR2 YSLEER.

The V and J genes are TRBV9 and TRBJ2-7; D call uncertain. The germline V and J ends were trimmed by 3 bases and 6 bases, with 16 bases remaining between them. Germline assignment: CDR1 SGDLS and CDR2 YYNGEE. CDR3 length: 14 amino acids. CDR3 sequence reads: CASSAEDGTREQYF. CDR3 sequence (DNA): TGTGCCAGCAGCGCCGAAGACGGAACGCGCGAGCAGTACTTC.

The chain uses TRBV18 and TRBJ2-5, with D maybe TRBD2 (5 bases). This CDR3 contains 13 residues. Trimming left V 3 bases short and J 4 bases short, with 9 bases between. In germline, CDR1 is KGHSH, CDR2 LQKENI. The CDR3 here is CASSPYGLETQYF. The CDR3 region has the DNA TGTGCCAGCTCACCCTACGGACTAGAGACCCAGTACTTC. The variable domain in full, completed from reference TRBV18 and TRBJ2-5, reads NAGVMQNPRHLVRRRGQEARLRCSPMKGHSHVYWYRQLPEEGLKFMVYLQKENIIDESGMPKERFSAEFPKEGPSILRIQQVVRGDSAAYFCASSPYGLETQYFGPGTRLLVL.

The chain couples TRBV2 to TRBJ1-1; TRBD1 might be the D (5 bases). Trimming pared 4 bases from V and 9 bases from J, leaving 18 bases between. The germline V gene has CDR1 SNHLY and CDR2 FYNNEI. The CDR3 runs 14 residues. The CDR3 region has the DNA TGTGCCAGCAGTGTAGCCGGGACTTCTTCCCAAGCTTTCTTT. Its protein product is CASSVAGTSSQAFF.

This chain connects TRBV28 to TRBJ2-5; D call uncertain. Trimming left V 6 bases short and J 5 bases short, with 10 bases between. Germline CDR1 is MDHEN and CDR2 is SYDVKM. The CDR3 is 12 residues long. This CDR3 is CASSLGWETQYF. The CDR3 DNA reads TGTGCCAGCAGCCTAGGTTGGGAGACCCAGTACTTC. Based on the CDR3 plus reference TRBV28 and TRBJ2-5, the full variable domain is DVKVTQSSRYLVKRTGEKVFLECVQDMDHENMFWYRQDPGLGLRLIYFSYDVKMKEKGDIPEGYSVSREKKERFSLILESASTNQTSMYLCASSLGWETQYFGPGTRLLVL.

The chain has TRBV14 and TRBJ2-1; 7 bases match TRBD2. The J segment lost 4 bases and the V segment lost 2 bases, leaving 8 bases of the junction unmatched. CDR1 SGHDN and CDR2 FVKESK come from the germline V gene. The length of the CDR3 is 16 residues. CDR3 nucleotides: TGTGCCAGCAGCCAAAAAGAGACTAGCAGATACAATGAGCAGTTCTTC. Protein: CASSQKETSRYNEQFF. Drawing the rest from reference TRBV14 and TRBJ2-1, the complete variable domain is EAGVTQFPSHSVIEKGQTVTLRCDPISGHDNLYWYRRVMGKEIKFLLHFVKESKQDESGMPNNRFLAERTGGTYSTLKVQPAELEDSGVYFCASSQKETSRYNEQFFGPGTRLTVL.

CDR3 DNA: TGCGCCAGCAGCTTTTACGGCTACGAGCAGTACTTC. It translates to CASSFYGYEQYF. The chain carries TRBV5-1 and TRBJ2-7; D not certain. V gave up 2 bases and J gave up 3 bases, with 6 bases separating them. The length of the CDR3 is 12 residues. Germline lookup yields CDR1 SGHRS and CDR2 YFSETQ.

V usage is TRBV30 and J usage is TRBJ2-7; 8 nucleotides line up with TRBD1. Trimming at V came to 4 bases and at J to 2 bases, leaving 7 bases not matched to a gene. The CDR3 contains 14 residues. Germline CDR1 and CDR2: GTSNPN and SVGIG (reference sequence). The CDR3 here is CAWNSRGLTYEQYF. The CDR3 DNA follows: TGTGCCTGGAACTCCAGGGGGCTAACCTACGAGCAGTACTTC.

The rearrangement joins TRBV27 to TRBJ2-2, with 8 bases lining up with TRBD2. The germline CDR1 and CDR2 sequences are MNHEY and SMNVEV (reference sequence). Unmatched junction bases numbered 1, after V lost 3 bases and J lost 7 bases. The CDR3 runs 13 residues. In DNA form, the CDR3 reads TGTGCCAGCAGTTTCGGGAGGGGCGGGGAGCTGTTTTTT. The encoded protein is CASSFGRGGELFF.

The rearrangement joins TRBV28 to TRBJ1-1; D perhaps matches TRBD1 (5 bases). The length of the CDR3 is 14 residues. CDR1 is MDHEN, CDR2 SYDVKM, per germline. Deletions cut 6 bases from V and 0 bases from J, with 11 bases between. The CDR3 sequence is CASRPGHLNTEAFF. The CDR3 DNA reads as TGTGCCAGCAGGCCCGGACACCTGAACACTGAAGCTTTCTTT.

J is TRBJ1-3 and V is TRBV28; no firm D call. Trimming removed 6 bases from V and 4 bases from J, with 7 bases in between. This CDR3 spans 12 amino acids. Germline V gene sequence: CDR1 MDHEN, CDR2 SYDVKM. The CDR3 coding sequence is TGTGCCAGCAGCCCCGGGGGAAACACCATATATTTT. It is translated as CASSPGGNTIYF.

This clone was detected once. J is TRBJ1-1 and V is TRBV7-3, with TRBD1 identical over 7 bases. The CDR3 runs to 15 residues. The V and J ends lost 4 bases and 0 bases, in that order; junction bases with no gene match: 5. Germline V lookup: CDR1 SGHTA, CDR2 FQGTGA. CDR3 coding DNA: TGTGCCAGCAGCTCCCGGACAGGAATGAACACTGAAGCTTTCTTT. It codes for CASSSRTGMNTEAFF.

This chain uses TRBV5-4 with TRBJ2-1, with 11 bases that match TRBD2. The CDR3 loop spans 16 amino acids. Trimming took 0 bases from V and 5 from J; bases not matched to a gene: 4. Germline CDR1 reads SGHNT; CDR2 reads YYREEE (reference sequence). Written as DNA, the CDR3 is TGTGCCAGCAGCTTGGACCTAGCGGGAGGACACAATGAGCAGTTCTTC. The encoded protein is CASSLDLAGGHNEQFF.

With respect to this clone: Additional DNA sequences in this sample encode the identical CDR3. The gene calls are TRBV28 and TRBJ2-7, with TRBD1 as a possible D gene (5 bases). The V end was cut by 4 bases, the J end by 0 bases, with 10 bases between. The CDR3 has 14 residues. CDR1 MDHEN and CDR2 SYDVKM come from the germline V gene. The CDR3 bases are TGTGCCAGCAGTTCAGGGCCCCCCTCCTACGAGCAGTACTTC. The encoded protein is CASSSGPPSYEQYF.

The gene calls are TRBV28 and TRBJ2-7; TRBD1 aligns across 9 bases. J was trimmed by 3 bases and V by 7 bases; bases with no gene match: 7. The CDR3 runs 14 residues. Germline V gene lookup returns CDR1 MDHEN and CDR2 SYDVKM. CDR3 DNA sequence: TGTGCCAGCACCCGGGACAGGGCCGACTACGAGCAGTACTTC. Translated: CASTRDRADYEQYF.

The chain recombines TRBV9 with TRBJ1-1, with 11 bases lining up with TRBD1. The germline gives CDR1 SGDLS, CDR2 YYNGEE. V shed 3 bases, J shed 0 bases, and the junction held 4 bases outside the gene matches. There are 16 residues in the CDR3. The CDR3 is CASSAGQGALNTEAFF. In DNA form, the CDR3 reads TGTGCCAGCAGCGCCGGACAGGGGGCATTGAACACTGAAGCTTTCTTT.

Turning to this clone: Compared with germline, one end of the junction differs, possibly owing to a read error. V is TRBV15 and J is TRBJ2-1, with D unresolved. The CDR3 has 12 residues. CDR1 and CDR2 (germline): LNHNV, YYDKDF (reference sequence). The CDR3 region is CATGRDPRQQFF. In DNA, the CDR3 is TGTGCCACCGGCAGAGATCCCCGACAGCAGTTCTTC.

This chain connects TRBV9 to TRBJ1-1; possibly TRBD1 for D (5 bases). The germline V gene has CDR1 SGDLS and CDR2 YYNGEE. This CDR3 has 14 residues. Between the trimmed V and J ends, which lost 3 bases and 5 bases, there was a span of 14 bases. The CDR3, as DNA: TGTGCCAGCAGCGCGGACGGGGGTTCGACTGAAGCTTTCTTT. Its translation is CASSADGGSTEAFF.

The chain employs TRBV7-2 and TRBJ1-5, with a possible D match to TRBD1 (5 bases). This CDR3 has 15 residues. Trimming took off 5 bases at V and 2 bases at J, with 13 bases between the two ends. The V gene's germline CDR1 is SGHTA and CDR2 FQGNSA. The CDR3 loop is CASSGGSGRNQPQHF. DNA for the CDR3: TGTGCCAGCAGCGGGGGGTCCGGACGCAATCAGCCCCAGCATTTT.

The chain links TRBV19 to TRBJ2-5; maybe TRBD2 (6 bases). The CDR3 is 14 amino acids. V was shortened by 4 bases and J by 2 bases, with 11 bases between the two germline ends. Germline CDR1 reads LNHDA; CDR2 reads SQIVND (reference sequence). CDR3 coding DNA: TGTGCCAGTAGTAGGTTGGCGGGACAAGAGACCCAGTACTTC. Translated, it gives CASSRLAGQETQYF.

The chain combines TRBV19 with TRBJ1-3; tentatively, D is TRBD1 (6 bases). CDR3 length: 17 amino acids. Trimming took 5 bases from V and 0 from J, leaving 17 bases between them. The germline V gene encodes CDR1 LNHDA and CDR2 SQIVND (reference sequence). The CDR3: CASSPRDTGPSGNTIYF. The CDR3 nucleotides are TGTGCCAGTAGTCCACGGGACACAGGCCCCTCTGGAAACACCATATATTTT.

The rearrangement links TRBV5-4 to TRBJ2-5; 10 bases line up with TRBD2. The germline V gene has CDR1 SGHNT and CDR2 YYREEE (reference sequence). V trimming: 3 bases; J trimming: 4 bases; junction bases outside the gene matches: 12. There are 17 residues in the CDR3. Here the CDR3 DNA reads TGTGCCAGCAGCTGGGGAGTTCTAGCGGGAGTTTTAGAGACCCAGTACTTC. It translates to CASSWGVLAGVLETQYF.